This TCR beta chain stems from a study of blood T cell repertoires in COVID-19. Study in general: Nucleic acid was either cDNA or gDNA, and it came from T cells, B-cell-depleted T cells, or PBMCs.

As handled by the study authors: Nucleated cell counts were estimated from reference gene primer amplification. Here immunoSEQ multiplex PCR was the method, and the copy in TCRdb shows in-frame clones only, minus some. V, J and clone size were drawn from that table, and D and trimming were deduced from the DNA. The sample lists about 150,000 clones, approximately 92% seen once, with 2.5% to 3.5% in the top ten. As for this clone: The sample holds other DNA sequences that translate to the same CDR3.

V lost 4 bases and J 2 bases, leaving 8 bases between the germline ends. The CDR3 loop spans 13 amino acids. CDR1 is KGHDR and CDR2 is SFDVKD in the germline V gene. V usage is TRBV24-1 and J usage is TRBJ2-7, with a possible D match to TRBD1 (5 bases). Sequencing used peripheral blood. The receptor's source is a woman aged 55-70 years with active COVID-19. CDR3 amino acids: CATSETGTYEQYF. The CDR3 region has the DNA TGTGCCACCAGTGAAACAGGCACCTACGAGCAGTACTTC.